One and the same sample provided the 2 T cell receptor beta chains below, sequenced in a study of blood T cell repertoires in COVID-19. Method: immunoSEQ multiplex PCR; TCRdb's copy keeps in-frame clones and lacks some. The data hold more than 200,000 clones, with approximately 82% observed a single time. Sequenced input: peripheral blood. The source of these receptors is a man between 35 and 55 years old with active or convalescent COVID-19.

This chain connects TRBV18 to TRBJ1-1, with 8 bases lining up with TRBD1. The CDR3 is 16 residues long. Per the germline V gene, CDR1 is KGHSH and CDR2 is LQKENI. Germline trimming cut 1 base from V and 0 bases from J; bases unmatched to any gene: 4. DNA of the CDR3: TGTGCCAGCTCACCACTGACAGGGGCCCTGAACACTGAAGCTTTCTTT. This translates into CASSPLTGALNTEAFF.

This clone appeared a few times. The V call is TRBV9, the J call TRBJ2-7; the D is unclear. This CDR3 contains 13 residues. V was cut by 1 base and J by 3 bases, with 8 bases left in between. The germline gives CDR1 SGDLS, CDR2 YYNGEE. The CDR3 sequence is CASSVNSNYEQYF. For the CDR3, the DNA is TGTGCCAGCAGCGTAAACAGTAACTACGAGCAGTACTTC.